The entry below gives a single T cell receptor beta chain sequence along with its context. In its sample, this clonotype was seen many times. The clone's antigen remains unknown. Qualities for individual bases were not recorded, and no much larger clone is one base off. This entry is derived from a study of T cell repertoires in cytomegalovirus infection (dated by TCRdb to between 2017 and 2020). For the wider study: The peptide stimulations were aimed at well-studied HLA-B-restricted epitopes as well as recently identified HLA-C-restricted CMV epitopes, whose presentation resists viral immunomodulation. The HLA type of each donor mattered for the analysis, because public TCR beta signatures pointed to carriage of CMV infection along with the matching HLA type.

In light of the paper, this sample's treatment or condition label describes: in vitro stimulation with specific CMV peptide epitopes to enrich CMV-specific T cells. Deletion took 3 bases off V and 2 bases off J, with a span of 20 bases between the germline ends. The CDR3 starts with the cysteine, ends with the phenylalanine, and has 18 residues. Just CDR3 DNA is preserved here, 54 bases in frame from base 1. CDR1 and CDR2 are read off the germline V gene as SGHTA and FQGNSA. Results and caveats for the whole study, not just this receptor: Carriers of CMV infection plus the relevant HLA type were discriminated by the cumulative frequency of public TCR beta family members in the study cohort and in an independent approximately 360-donor cohort. The ex vivo response was dominated by HLA-C-restricted CMV-specific TCR beta clonotypes, which also provided the single most frequent clonotype in two of eight donors.

Sequencing was carried out with an Illumina HiSeq 1500. TCRdb reprocessing: public reads trimmed at Q25 with fastp, clones called with MiXCR, in-frame beta chains kept. Each record represents a unique CDR3 protein, reported with the most common genes and DNA among its rows. This sample holds about 890,000 distinct CDR3 sequences; less than 40% were observed only once. The top ten clones comprise about 14% of the sample. This chain is built from TRBV7-2 and TRBJ2-1; the D call could be TRBD1 or TRBD2, with each sharing 5 bases. The clonotype comes from a human donor in good health (CMV status not recorded). Some clones in this sample may be carry-over from other donors' samples. This sample comprised cultured CD8+ T cells from PBMCs, obtained from culture after CMV antigen stimulation. The DNA sequence is given as TGTGCCAGCAGCTTTCCTGTTGTTGGGGGAACGACCTACAATGAGCAGTTCTTC. Translated, this is CASSFPVVGGTTYNEQFF.